This passage covers 8 T cell receptor beta chains from one sample sequenced in a study of shared clonotypes between healthy human individuals. Cells designated naive CD8 were CD45RO-negative and were positively selected for CCR7, with terminally differentiated effector memory CD45RA+ cells excluded. TCRdb's table, derived via immunoSEQ multiplex PCR, lists solely in-frame clones and lacks some. The sample lists about 2 million clones, 85% to 95% seen once, with approximately 1.2% in the top ten. The sample comprised naive CD8+ T cells sorted from blood. These receptors were collected from a man aged 18 to 29 in good health.

This rearrangement joins TRBV11-2 to TRBJ2-1; D is possibly TRBD2 (5 bases). The germline V gene encodes CDR1 SGHAT and CDR2 FQNNGV. Between the trimmed V and J ends, which lost 0 bases and 5 bases, there was a span of 20 bases. This CDR3 has 18 amino acids. In nucleotides, the CDR3 is TGTGCCAGCAGCTTAGAAGGAGCGCATGCCGGACTCAACAATGAGCAGTTCTTC. It codes for CASSLEGAHAGLNNEQFF. The variable domain in full, completed from reference TRBV11-2 and TRBJ2-1, reads EAGVAQSPRYKIIEKRQSVAFWCNPISGHATLYWYQQILGQGPKLLIQFQNNGVVDDSQLPKDRFSAERLKGVDSTLKIQPAKLEDSAVYLCASSLEGAHAGLNNEQFFGPGTRLTVL.

The V and J genes are TRBV27 and TRBJ1-1; D is ambiguous. V lost 4 bases and J lost 1, with 13 bases in between. The germline gives CDR1 MNHEY, CDR2 SMNVEV (reference sequence). The CDR3 runs 15 residues. The CDR3 loop is CASSSLRTSNTEAFF. In DNA form, the CDR3 reads TGTGCCAGCAGTTCCCTCCGGACCTCGAACACTGAAGCTTTCTTT.

J is TRBJ1-3 and V is TRBV11-2, with D possibly TRBD1 on 6 matching bases. The V gene lost 8 bases and the J gene lost 0 bases, with 14 bases spanning the gap. Germline CDR1 is SGHAT and CDR2 is FQNNGV. The CDR3 loop spans 15 amino acids. The CDR3 bases are TGTGCCAGCGGGGGGGGCACCAGCTCTGGAAACACCATATATTTT. Encoded protein: CASGGGTSSGNTIYF. Supplemented by reference TRBV11-2 and TRBJ1-3, the full variable domain reads EAGVAQSPRYKIIEKRQSVAFWCNPISGHATLYWYQQILGQGPKLLIQFQNNGVVDDSQLPKDRFSAERLKGVDSTLKIQPAKLEDSAVYLCASGGGTSSGNTIYFGEGSWLTVV.

This chain joins TRBV11-2 and TRBJ2-2; D gene ambiguous. V was trimmed by 1 base and J by 3 bases, leaving 3 bases between them. The CDR3 contains 13 residues. Germline assignment: CDR1 SGHAT and CDR2 FQNNGV. The CDR3 bases are TGTGCCAGCAGCTTAGGGGACACCGGGGAGCTGTTTTTT. Its protein product is CASSLGDTGELFF.

This rearrangement joins TRBV5-4 to TRBJ2-1; the match to TRBD1 covers 9 bases. Per germline, CDR1 SGHNT and CDR2 YYREEE (reference sequence). Trimming removed 2 bases from V and 7 bases from J; junction bases left unmatched: 1. This CDR3 is 13 amino acids long. CDR3 nucleotide sequence: TGTGCCAGCAGCTTAGGGACAGGGAATGAGCAGTTCTTC. Translation: CASSLGTGNEQFF.

In the case of this clone: This same CDR3 is encoded by further DNA sequences in the sample. This chain uses TRBV5-1 with TRBJ2-7, with a possible D match to TRBD1 (6 bases). The length of the CDR3 is 14 residues. V gave up 0 bases and J gave up 1 base, with 8 bases separating them. Germline V lookup: CDR1 SGHRS, CDR2 YFSETQ. The chain's CDR3 is CASSLDRVSYEQYF. The DNA of the CDR3 is TGCGCCAGCAGCTTGGACAGGGTATCCTACGAGCAGTACTTC. Using reference TRBV5-1 and TRBJ2-7 for the parts outside the CDR3, the full variable domain is KAGVTQTPRYLIKTRGQQVTLSCSPISGHRSVSWYQQTPGQGLQFLFEYFSETQRNKGNFPGRFSGRQFSNSRSEMNVSTLELGDSALYLCASSLDRVSYEQYFGPGTRLTVT.

In the case of this clone: The same CDR3 can be traced to other DNA sequences in this sample. The rearrangement joins TRBV6-5 to TRBJ2-1; D is unclear. Germline V CDR1 and CDR2: MNHEY, SVGAGI. The germline V and J ends were trimmed by 2 bases and 4 bases, with 6 bases remaining between them. This CDR3 has 13 residues. The CDR3: CASSYAEYNEQFF. CDR3 sequence (DNA): TGTGCCAGCAGTTACGCAGAATACAATGAGCAGTTCTTC.

The chain links TRBV19 to TRBJ1-1; TRBD1 aligns across 7 bases. The ends lost 4 bases at V and 6 bases at J; junction bases unmatched: 8. This CDR3 is built from 14 residues. Germline assignment: CDR1 LNHDA and CDR2 SQIVND (reference sequence). CDR3 loop: CASSNGQDQAEAFF. Written as DNA, the CDR3 is TGTGCCAGTAGTAACGGACAGGATCAGGCTGAAGCTTTCTTT.